These T cell receptor beta chains were read from a single sample in a study of blood T cell repertoires in COVID-19. Clones were sequenced by immunoSEQ multiplex PCR, and TCRdb holds only the in-frame ones, with some missing. Of just over 300,000 clones listed, 85% to 90% are singletons. Sequences were obtained from PBMCs or T cells enriched from blood (not recorded which). Receptors were obtained from a man aged 25-45 years who had recovered from COVID-19. Each CDR3 is given with its conserved first and last residue. The order of the fields is J gene, V gene, CDR3 protein.

>TRBJ1-1|TRBV11-3
CASSLEAGAGSIESWSEAFF
>TRBJ2-7|TRBV6-5
CASRPGFTSSYEQYF
>TRBJ1-2|TRBV19
CASSISLTGTYGYTF
>TRBJ1-1|TRBV19
CASMGLVNTEAFF
>TRBJ2-7|TRBV5-6
CASSLGTGYREQYF
>TRBJ1-5|TRBV10-3
CAISESEVGRYSNQPQHF
>TRBJ1-2|TRBV6-2/TRBV6-3
CASSYTTNTYGYTF
>TRBJ1-5|TRBV19
CASSMSRSNQPQHF
>TRBJ1-6|TRBV5-1
CASSGGQISSYNSPLHF
>TRBJ2-7|TRBV19
CASRGRDEQYF
>TRBJ1-2|TRBV19
CASSMQAGGYGYTF
>TRBJ2-5|TRBV2
CASIQQGGETQYF
>TRBJ2-7|TRBV28
CASSTTFDRAYEQYF
>TRBJ2-3|TRBV12-1
CASSFDSRARGTQYF
>TRBJ1-1|TRBV5-1
CASSMAQGEAFF
>TRBJ2-3|TRBV9
CASSVANRAADTQYF
>TRBJ1-1|TRBV18
CASSLGTGGKETEAFF
>TRBJ1-4|TRBV9
CASSPRQNTNEKLFF
>TRBJ2-2|TRBV28
CAGTGGANTGELFF
>TRBJ1-2|TRBV3-1/TRBV3-2
CASSQGQGIGGYTF
>TRBJ1-5|TRBV28
CASSLLTAFSNQPQHF
>TRBJ2-3|TRBV10-3
CAISEPRTGGGTDTQYF
>TRBJ1-1|TRBV5-1
CASSLTQSEAFF
>TRBJ2-1|TRBV6-1
CASSEMRGVWEQFF
>TRBJ2-7|TRBV12-3/TRBV12-4
CASSLSHEQYF
>TRBJ1-1|TRBV5-1
CASSLGVSGNTEAFF